Included here is one TCR beta chain sequence, with context. Blood CD8+ and CD4+ T cells underwent high-throughput TCR beta sequencing. TEMRA cells were FACS-enriched, and CD8+ and CD4+ T cells were isolated negatively. RNA was extracted with the RNeasy kit, and a quantity of roughly 0.5 to 1 ug was reverse transcribed using random hexamers. Multiplex PCR with immunoSEQ amplified the TCR beta CDR3 across 54 Vbeta and 13 Jbeta. TCRdb reanalysed the immunoSEQ multiplex PCR reads using MiXCR and keeps one entry per CDR3 protein. The table lists 150,000 to 200,000 distinct CDR3 sequences, 92% of them singletons. This specimen belongs to a study of CD8 T cells in Susac syndrome. CDR1 SNHLY and CDR2 FYNNEI come from the germline V gene. The CDR3 contains 10 residues. V lost 6 bases and J 6 bases, leaving 4 bases between the germline ends.

This TCR was sampled from a human donor in good health. Specimen: CD4+ T cells from PBMCs. The chain carries TRBV2 and TRBJ2-3; no clear D gene. CDR3 protein: CASRLDTQYF. CDR3 in DNA: TGTGCCAGCAGGTTGGATACGCAGTATTTT.